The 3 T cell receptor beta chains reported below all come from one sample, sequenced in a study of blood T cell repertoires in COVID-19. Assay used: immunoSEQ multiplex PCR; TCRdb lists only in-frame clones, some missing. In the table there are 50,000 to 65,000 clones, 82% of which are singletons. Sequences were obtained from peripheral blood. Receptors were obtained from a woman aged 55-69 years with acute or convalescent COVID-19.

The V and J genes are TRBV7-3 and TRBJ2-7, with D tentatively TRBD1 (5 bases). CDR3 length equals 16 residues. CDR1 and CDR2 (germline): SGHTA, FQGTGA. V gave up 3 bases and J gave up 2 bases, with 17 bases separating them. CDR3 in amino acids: CASSFEQVNPTYEQYF. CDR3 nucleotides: TGTGCCAGCAGCTTCGAACAGGTTAATCCCACCTACGAGCAGTACTTC.

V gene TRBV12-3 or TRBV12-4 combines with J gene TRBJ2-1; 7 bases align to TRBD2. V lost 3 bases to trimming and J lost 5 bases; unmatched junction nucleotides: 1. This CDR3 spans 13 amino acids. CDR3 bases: TGTGCCAGCAGTTTTGGGGGGGACAATGAGCAGTTCTTC. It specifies CASSFGGDNEQFF.

The CDR3 loop reads CATSRGANTEAFF. CDR3 DNA sequence: TGTGCCACCAGCAGGGGGGCGAACACTGAAGCTTTCTTT. The rearrangement uses TRBV15 and TRBJ1-1; TRBD1 might be the D (6 bases). This CDR3 region has 13 residues. The germline CDR1 and CDR2 sequences are LNHNV and YYDKDF (reference sequence). V lost 3 bases and J lost 1, with 6 bases in between.